Sequencing of this T cell receptor (beta chain) was carried out in a study of blood T cell repertoires in COVID-19. The wider study: Sites across the United States, Italy and Spain contributed samples from acute and convalescent COVID-19. In each case, the material was cDNA or gDNA derived from T cells, B-cell-depleted T cells, or PBMCs.

V lost 5 bases, J lost 1 base, and 2 bases stayed unmatched. This CDR3 region has 14 residues. Germline loops: CDR1 MDHEN, CDR2 SYDVKM. As processed by the authors: Estimates of nucleated cell counts were drawn from the amplification of reference gene primers. Data came from immunoSEQ multiplex PCR; TCRdb stores just in-frame clones and leaves some out. V and J calls and clone size follow that table, whereas D and trimming were derived from the DNA. The sample includes a few hundred thousand clones, 85% to 90% of them seen just once. Sequences were obtained from peripheral blood. This sequence originates from a man in his 60s with acute or convalescent COVID-19. The chain couples TRBV28 to TRBJ2-3; 8 bases align to TRBD2. The CDR3 here is CASSTGGRTDTQYF. CDR3 coding DNA: TGTGCCAGCAGTACGGGAGGGCGCACAGATACGCAGTATTTT.